This T cell receptor beta chain comes out of a study of blood T cell repertoires in COVID-19. Whole-study context: From the United States, Italy and Spain came samples of acute and convalescent COVID-19.

TCRdb keeps only in-frame clones here, not all; method: immunoSEQ multiplex PCR. The sample has 140,000 to 150,000 clones; roughly 87% are singletons. The CDR3 spans 16 residues. V shed 4 bases, J shed 3 bases, and the junction held 8 bases outside the gene matches. CDR1 SGHNT and CDR2 YYREEE come from the germline V gene (reference sequence). Participant ages covered roughly 18 to 90 years across 25 or so US areas. This TCR derives from a woman in her thirties or forties who had been exposed to COVID-19. The sequencing sample was made of PBMCs or T cells enriched from blood (not recorded which). The J gene is TRBJ2-3, the V gene TRBV5-4; TRBD2 agrees at 10 bases. Here the CDR3 reads CASSTLAGVRTDTQYF. Written as DNA, the CDR3 is TGTGCCAGCAGCACCCTAGCGGGAGTGAGGACAGATACGCAGTATTTT.